This entry lists 13 T cell receptor beta chains sequenced from one sample in a study of siplizumab effects on memory and regulatory T cells. The assay was immunoSEQ multiplex PCR, and TCRdb's table has in-frame clones only and misses some. The sample includes tens of thousands of clones, approximately 88% seen only once; the top ten take 1.5%. Material for sequencing was Tregs sorted from blood. The source of these receptors is a human donor in good health.

This clone was observed a handful of times. The chain combines TRBV5-1 with TRBJ2-3, with D maybe TRBD2 (5 bases). Germline-derived CDR1 and CDR2 are SGHRS and YFSETQ. This CDR3 is 12 amino acids long. V shed 7 bases and J shed 6 bases, with 12 bases lying between them. CDR3 residues: CASSFGVDTQYF. The CDR3 DNA is TGCGCCAGCTCTTTCGGGGTCGATACGCAGTATTTT.

The chain couples TRBV5-1 to TRBJ2-7; D is possibly TRBD1 (6 bases). Germline V lookup: CDR1 SGHRS, CDR2 YFSETQ. The CDR3 is 15 residues long. V gave up 1 base and J gave up 3 bases, with 14 bases separating them. The CDR3 here is CASSLRRTVYYEQYF. The CDR3 bases are TGCGCCAGCAGCTTGAGGAGGACAGTATACTACGAGCAGTACTTC. Combining the CDR3 with reference TRBV5-1 and TRBJ2-7 gives the whole variable domain KAGVTQTPRYLIKTRGQQVTLSCSPISGHRSVSWYQQTPGQGLQFLFEYFSETQRNKGNFPGRFSGRQFSNSRSEMNVSTLELGDSALYLCASSLRRTVYYEQYFGPGTRLTVT.

The chain is built from TRBV4-1 and TRBJ2-1; 7 positions agree with TRBD2. The V gene end was trimmed by 4 bases and the J gene end by 2 bases; junction bases not matched to a gene: 11. This CDR3 is 17 amino acids long. In germline, CDR1 is MGHRA, CDR2 YSYEKL. The chain's CDR3 is CASSRGGLVGTYNEQFF. The CDR3 DNA follows: TGCGCCAGCAGCCGGGGTGGACTAGTCGGAACCTACAATGAGCAGTTCTTC.

V gene TRBV2 combines with J gene TRBJ2-3; D might be TRBD2 (7 bases). V was cut by 2 bases and J by 2 bases, with 17 bases left in between. CDR3 length equals 17 residues. Germline CDR1 is SNHLY and CDR2 is FYNNEI. The CDR3 sequence: CASSESRGGAHTDTQYF. CDR3 in DNA: TGTGCCAGCAGTGAAAGCCGCGGGGGCGCACACACAGATACGCAGTATTTT.

The genes are TRBV2 and TRBJ1-3; 9 nucleotides line up with TRBD1. CDR1 is SNHLY and CDR2 is FYNNEI in the germline V gene. The V segment lost 6 bases and the J segment 1 base; nucleotides outside the gene matches: 4. The CDR3 spans 15 residues. CDR3 protein: CASRGQGRSGNTIYF. Here the CDR3 DNA reads TGTGCCAGCAGGGGACAGGGAAGGTCTGGAAACACCATATATTTT.

V and J are TRBV5-6 and TRBJ2-5; 7 nucleotides agree with TRBD2. Germline V lookup: CDR1 SGHDT, CDR2 YYEEEE. The CDR3 runs to 16 residues. Unmatched junction bases numbered 10, after V lost 0 bases and J lost 5 bases. CDR3 residues: CASSLGSGFSGETQYF. The DNA of the CDR3 is TGTGCCAGCAGCTTGGGATCGGGATTTAGCGGGGAGACCCAGTACTTC.

The chain couples TRBV6-1 to TRBJ2-3; 10 positions match TRBD2. There are 17 residues in the CDR3. Germline V gives CDR1 MNHNS, CDR2 SASEGT. Losses at the gene ends were 4 bases for V and 2 bases for J; bases not matched to a gene: 9. This CDR3 is CASSGYSGGITTDTQYF. Written as DNA, the CDR3 is TGTGCCAGCAGTGGATATAGCGGGGGGATAACCACAGATACGCAGTATTTT.

This clone was seen a few times. The chain carries TRBV2 and TRBJ1-1, with unresolved D. Per the germline V gene, CDR1 is SNHLY and CDR2 is FYNNEI. This CDR3 spans 12 amino acids. V gave up 5 bases and J gave up 2 bases, with 6 bases separating them. CDR3 in DNA: TGTGCCAGCAGTATGGCCAACACTGAAGCTTTCTTT. Translated: CASSMANTEAFF.

This chain uses TRBV5-1 with TRBJ2-5; 9 positions agree with TRBD2. The CDR3 runs to 17 residues. Germline CDR1 SGHRS, CDR2 YFSETQ. Losses at the gene ends were 0 bases for V and 1 base for J; bases not matched to a gene: 7. The CDR3 here is CASSLGPVAGVQETQYF. In DNA form, the CDR3 reads TGCGCCAGCAGCTTGGGGCCAGTAGCGGGAGTCCAAGAGACCCAGTACTTC.

The chain carries TRBV23-1 and TRBJ1-1; maybe TRBD1 (5 bases). TRBV23-1 is an ORF, and what it does is uncertain. Trimming cost V 4 bases and J 6 bases, with 12 bases left between them. The CDR3 totals 13 residues. CDR3 in amino acids: CASSPGVQSEAFF. Here the CDR3 DNA reads TGCGCCAGCAGTCCGGGGGTACAGTCTGAAGCTTTCTTT.

The chain joins TRBV18 to TRBJ2-7; 10 positions agree with TRBD1. The V gene's germline CDR1 is KGHSH and CDR2 LQKENI. V shed 4 bases and J 3 bases; nucleotides not matched to a gene: 3. The CDR3 is 14 amino acids. CDR3 sequence: CASSQGQGNYEQYF. Here the CDR3 DNA reads TGTGCCAGCTCACAGGGACAGGGGAACTACGAGCAGTACTTC.

There are a few counts of this clone. V gene TRBV18 combines with J gene TRBJ1-1, with 7 bases fitting TRBD1. With V trimmed by 2 bases and J by 0 bases, 6 bases remained unmatched. The germline CDR1 and CDR2 sequences are KGHSH and LQKENI. The CDR3 runs to 16 residues. This CDR3 reads CASSPDLQGMNTEAFF. DNA for the CDR3: TGTGCCAGCTCACCAGATCTACAGGGGATGAACACTGAAGCTTTCTTT.

The J gene is TRBJ1-2, the V gene TRBV11-3; 8 positions agree with TRBD1. With 4 bases clipped from V and 2 bases from J, the junction kept 6 bases outside the gene matches. The CDR3 is 15 residues long. Looked up from germline, CDR1 is SGHNT and CDR2 is YENEEA. The CDR3 DNA is TGTGCCAGCAGCTCCTCGGACAGGGAGAACTATGGCTACACCTTC. Its protein product is CASSSSDRENYGYTF.